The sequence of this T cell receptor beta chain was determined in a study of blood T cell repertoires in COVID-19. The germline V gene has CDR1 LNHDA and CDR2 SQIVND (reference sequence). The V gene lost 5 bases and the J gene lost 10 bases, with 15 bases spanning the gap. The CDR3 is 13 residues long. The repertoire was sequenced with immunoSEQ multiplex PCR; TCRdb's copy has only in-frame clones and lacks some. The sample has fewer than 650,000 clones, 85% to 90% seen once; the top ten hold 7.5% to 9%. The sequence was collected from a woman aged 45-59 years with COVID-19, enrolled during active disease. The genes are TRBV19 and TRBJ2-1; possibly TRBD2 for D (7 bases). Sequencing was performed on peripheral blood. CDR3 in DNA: TGTGCCAGTAGTCGGGGAGGGGGGATCGAGCAGTTCTTC. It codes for CASSRGGGIEQFF.